The 27 T cell receptor beta chains below were found in one sample sequenced in a study of shared clonotypes between healthy human individuals (dated by TCRdb to 2018 to 2020). The library was produced with the immunoSEQ multiplex PCR assay. In TCRdb, the immuneACCESS table is reduced to in-frame sequences with V and J assigned. These tables do not hold every clone; where another copy was compared, an unresolved V gene accounts for under half, and the others remain unexplained. The sample table lists about 110,000 clones, 55% to 70% of them with a count of one. Approximately 23% of the sample is in the top ten clones. Sample: memory CD8+ T cells sorted from blood. The cell subset or site label of this sample denotes: CD45RO+ cells pooled with CCR7-negative TemRA cells. Receptors were obtained from a woman in her twenties or thirties in good health.

This rearrangement joins TRBV25-1 to TRBJ2-1, with 8 nucleotides matching TRBD2. The CDR3 is made up of 15 amino acids. CDR1 is MGHDK, CDR2 SYGVNS, per germline. Trimming took 2 bases from V and 9 from J; bases not matched to a gene: 9. CDR3 sequence: CASSETGLGGGEQFF. The CDR3 region has the DNA TGTGCCAGCAGTGAAACGGGACTAGGAGGTGGTGAGCAGTTCTTC.

This chain joins TRBV7-9 and TRBJ2-5; 8 nucleotides align to TRBD1. With V trimmed by 3 bases and J by 5 bases, 2 bases remained unmatched. The CDR3 has 13 residues. The germline V gene encodes CDR1 SEHNR and CDR2 FQNEAQ (reference sequence). CDR3 loop: CASSFRDRETQYF. CDR3 nucleotides: TGTGCCAGCAGCTTCCGGGACAGGGAGACCCAGTACTTC.

The chain has TRBV6-5 and TRBJ2-3; tentatively, D is TRBD1 (6 bases). The V and J ends lost 5 bases and 2 bases respectively, with 11 bases between them. The length of the CDR3 is 14 residues. CDR1 is MNHEY and CDR2 is SVGAGI in the germline V gene. The CDR3 reads CASSVTGYTDTQYF. CDR3 sequence (DNA): TGTGCCAGCAGTGTTACAGGGTACACAGATACGCAGTATTTT.

This chain uses TRBV25-1 with TRBJ2-7, with TRBD1 identical over 8 bases. The junction had 8 bases not matched to a gene; V was cut back by 3 bases and J by 1 base. This CDR3 contains 16 residues. CDR1 and CDR2 from the germline V gene are MGHDK and SYGVNS. CDR3 sequence: CASSEDPGTGSYEQYF. CDR3 nucleotide sequence: TGTGCCAGCAGTGAGGACCCCGGGACAGGATCCTACGAGCAGTACTTC.

This clone was seen ten or more times. The V call is TRBV6-5, the J call TRBJ2-5; the D gene is possibly TRBD2 (7 bases). The CDR3 is 15 residues long. The germline V and J ends were trimmed by 1 base and 5 bases, with 14 bases remaining between them. Germline CDR1 and CDR2: MNHEY and SVGAGI. This CDR3 is CASSYWGGALETQYF. In DNA, the CDR3 is TGTGCCAGCAGTTACTGGGGGGGCGCCCTGGAGACCCAGTACTTC.

The V and J genes are TRBV27 and TRBJ2-1; 16 bases are shared with TRBD2. With 8 bases clipped from V and 5 bases from J, the junction kept 3 bases outside the gene matches. The germline CDR1 and CDR2 sequences are MNHEY and SMNVEV (reference sequence). The CDR3 has 15 amino acids. In nucleotides, the CDR3 is TGTGCCAGCGGGACTAGCGGGAGGGTAAACAATGAGCAGTTCTTC. Translating gives CASGTSGRVNNEQFF.

The chain carries TRBV6-9 and TRBJ2-6; D is unresolved. Trimming pared 5 bases from V and 0 bases from J, leaving 8 bases between. Looked up from germline, CDR1 is MNHGY and CDR2 is SVAAGI. CDR3 length: 15 residues. The CDR3 reads CASSVRHSGANVLTF. DNA of the CDR3: TGTGCCAGCAGTGTGAGGCACTCTGGGGCCAACGTCCTGACTTTC.

The rearrangement joins TRBV6-1 to TRBJ2-1; TRBD2 matches at 10 bases. The CDR3 runs to 15 residues. V trimming: 2 bases; J trimming: 6 bases; junction bases outside the gene matches: 4. CDR1 and CDR2 (germline): MNHNS, SASEGT. The CDR3 here is CASSERASGSNEQFF. CDR3 nucleotides: TGTGCCAGCAGTGAAAGGGCTAGCGGGAGCAATGAGCAGTTCTTC.

The sample holds a few counts of this clone. The V gene is TRBV25-1, the J gene TRBJ2-7; D call uncertain. Germline CDR1 and CDR2: MGHDK and SYGVNS. Trimming removed 1 base at V and 5 bases at J, with 15 bases between. The CDR3 length is 15 residues. The CDR3 is CASSESPGTRDEQYF. In nucleotides, the CDR3 is TGTGCCAGCAGTGAATCACCCGGAACCCGGGACGAGCAGTACTTC.

J is TRBJ2-7 and V is TRBV2; 7 nucleotides align to TRBD1. Trimming at V came to 4 bases and at J to 4 bases, leaving 7 bases not matched to a gene. This CDR3 is built from 14 residues. Germline V gene lookup returns CDR1 SNHLY and CDR2 FYNNEI. The CDR3 DNA reads TGTGCCAGCAGTGGAGAAGGGGGCGCGTACGAGCAGTACTTC. This gives the protein CASSGEGGAYEQYF. Full variable domain (rest looked up from reference TRBV2 and TRBJ2-7): EPEVTQTPSHQVTQMGQEVILRCVPISNHLYFYWYRQILGQKVEFLVSFYNNEISEKSEIFDDQFSVERPDGSNFTLKIRSTKLEDSAMYFCASSGEGGAYEQYFGPGTRLTVT.

In this sample, this clone turned up once. The V call is TRBV5-3, the J call TRBJ1-4; possible D gene TRBD1, 6 bases. TRBV5-3 carries the ORF label, with uncertain function. The V end lost 5 bases, the J end lost 4 bases, and 15 bases lay between the germline ends. This CDR3 has 15 residues. The CDR3 DNA follows: TGTGCCAGAAGTCCTGACAGGCCCTTTAATGAAAAACTGTTTTTT. Amino acid sequence: CARSPDRPFNEKLFF.

The rearrangement joins TRBV10-3 to TRBJ2-3; D is possibly TRBD2 (6 bases). Germline V gene lookup returns CDR1 ENHRY and CDR2 SYGVKD. The CDR3 is 17 residues long. V shed 5 bases and J shed 0 bases, with 18 bases lying between them. The CDR3 DNA reads TGTGCCATCAGTCACAATCGGGAGACTTCTAGCACAGATACGCAGTATTTT. Encoded protein: CAISHNRETSSTDTQYF.

This clone has ten or more counts. The sample has other DNA sequences that encode this CDR3 too. The chain carries TRBV7-9 and TRBJ2-1, with D perhaps TRBD2 (5 bases). Germline V gene lookup returns CDR1 SEHNR and CDR2 FQNEAQ (reference sequence). V was pared by 5 bases and J by 4 bases, with 18 bases between. This CDR3 spans 16 amino acids. The CDR3 reads CASSPRGGSRYNEQFF. The CDR3 DNA follows: TGTGCCAGCAGCCCCCGCGGAGGTAGTCGTTACAATGAGCAGTTCTTC.

As for this clone: One end of the junction is discordant with germline, which a read error may explain. The rearrangement uses TRBV18 and TRBJ1-1, with 12 bases aligning to TRBD1. From germline, CDR1 is KGHSH and CDR2 LQKENI. The CDR3 has 16 amino acids. The CDR3 DNA reads TGTGCCAGCTCATCACCCGGGACAGGGGGCGACACTGAAGCTTTCTTT. It specifies CASSSPGTGGDTEAFF.

Comments on this clone: A much bigger clone sits one base away, suggesting this may be a read error. The V and J genes are TRBV19 and TRBJ1-5; D is unresolved. The germline V gene has CDR1 LNHDA and CDR2 SQIVND (reference sequence). Between the trimmed V and J ends, which lost 3 bases and 2 bases, there was a span of 11 bases. This CDR3 comprises 15 residues. The CDR3 reads CASSIWQVGNQPQHF. CDR3 nucleotide sequence: TGTGCCAGTAGTATTTGGCAGGTGGGCAATCAGCCCCAGCATTTT. Filled out from reference TRBV19 and TRBJ1-5, the complete variable domain reads DGGITQSPKYLFRKEGQNVTLSCEQNLNHDAMYWYRQDPGQGLRLIYYSQIVNDFQKGDIAEGYSVSREKKESFPLTVTSAQKNPTAFYLCASSIWQVGNQPQHFGDGTRLSIL.

The chain combines TRBV27 with TRBJ2-7; 9 bases fit TRBD2. V trimming: 2 bases; J trimming: 4 bases; junction bases outside the gene matches: 21. Germline CDR1 MNHEY, CDR2 SMNVEV (reference sequence). This CDR3 contains 20 residues. CDR3 DNA sequence: TGTGCCAGCAGTTTACCCAGGAGGTCTAGCGGGATTCCACGGGTTTACGAGCAGTACTTC. This sequence encodes CASSLPRRSSGIPRVYEQYF.

The chain combines TRBV4-1 with TRBJ1-1, with 7 bases that match TRBD1. Trimming cost V 5 bases and J 3 bases; bases outside gene matches: 3. Per the germline V gene, CDR1 is MGHRA and CDR2 is YSYEKL. The CDR3 has 13 residues. The CDR3 loop reads CASSDRVYTEAFF. CDR3 in DNA: TGCGCCAGCAGCGACAGGGTTTACACTGAAGCTTTCTTT.

The gene calls are TRBV10-3 and TRBJ2-7; unclear D gene. Per the germline V gene, CDR1 is ENHRY and CDR2 is SYGVKD. V lost 6 bases, J lost 6 bases, and 12 bases lay in between. This CDR3 region has 12 residues. The CDR3 region is CAISGRSSEQYF. For the CDR3, the DNA is TGTGCCATCAGCGGCCGCTCGTCCGAGCAGTACTTC.

The chain uses TRBV6-6 and TRBJ2-7; D is unclear. V was pared by 4 bases and J by 3 bases, with 4 bases between. The germline gives CDR1 MNHNY, CDR2 SVGAGI (reference sequence). This CDR3 has 11 residues. The CDR3 loop reads CASSSYYEQYF. The CDR3 region has the DNA TGTGCCAGCAGTTCATACTACGAGCAGTACTTC.

The chain combines TRBV30 with TRBJ2-7; no clear D gene. The CDR3 is 10 residues long. Deletions cut 1 base from V and 6 bases from J, with 4 bases between. CDR1 GTSNPN and CDR2 SVGIG come from the germline V gene (reference sequence). DNA for the CDR3: TGTGCCTGGAGTGGGGGCGAGCAGTACTTC. It codes for CAWSGGEQYF.

The chain couples TRBV7-8 to TRBJ1-4; 8 bases align to TRBD1. J was trimmed by 11 bases and V by 5 bases; bases with no gene match: 13. The CDR3 extends over 15 amino acids. Germline V lookup: CDR1 SGHVS, CDR2 FQNEAQ. The CDR3 bases are TGTGCCAGCAGCAAGACAGGGGTTCGGGCGCTGAAACTGTTTTTT. It is translated as CASSKTGVRALKLFF.

V and J are TRBV7-2 and TRBJ2-7, with TRBD2 matching over 8 bases. V was clipped by 5 bases and J by 3 bases; unmatched bases: 18. The CDR3 is 18 amino acids. From germline, CDR1 is SGHTA and CDR2 FQGNSA. CDR3 region: CASSKPLPGLEAYYEQYF. The CDR3 DNA reads as TGTGCCAGCAGCAAACCACTCCCGGGACTAGAAGCCTACTACGAGCAGTACTTC.

This clone occurred a few times. CDR3 residues: CASSLGTAQLNTGELFF. Written as DNA, the CDR3 is TGTGCCAGCAGCCTTGGGACAGCCCAGCTGAACACCGGGGAGCTGTTTTTT. This chain connects TRBV5-4 to TRBJ2-2; 7 bases fit TRBD1. The germline gives CDR1 SGHNT, CDR2 YYREEE (reference sequence). With V trimmed by 4 bases and J by 1 base, 10 bases remained unmatched. The CDR3 sequence is 17 residues long. Filled out from reference TRBV5-4 and TRBJ2-2, the complete variable domain reads ETGVTQSPTHLIKTRGQQVTLRCSSQSGHNTVSWYQQALGQGPQFIFQYYREEENGRGNFPPRFSGLQFPNYSSELNVNALELDDSALYLCASSLGTAQLNTGELFFGEGSRLTVL.

This clone has only a few counts. The chain is built from TRBV6-4 and TRBJ1-4, with 8 bases identical to TRBD1. This CDR3 has 13 amino acids. Germline V gene data show CDR1 as MRHNA and CDR2 as SNTAGT. The V and J ends lost 2 bases and 11 bases, in that order; junction bases with no gene match: 4. CDR3 DNA: TGTGCCAGCAGTGACGGAGACAGGGGCAAACTGTTTTTT. Translating gives CASSDGDRGKLFF.

CDR3 DNA: TGCGCCAGCAGCTCGGGACAGGGATTTTTGTCCTACGAGCAGTACTTC. Amino acids: CASSSGQGFLSYEQYF. The gene calls are TRBV5-1 and TRBJ2-7, with TRBD1 identical over 9 bases. With V trimmed by 3 bases and J by 1 base, 8 bases remained unmatched. Germline V gene lookup returns CDR1 SGHRS and CDR2 YFSETQ. There are 16 residues in the CDR3.

There are a few counts of this clone. The rearrangement links TRBV27 to TRBJ2-1, with 9 bases lining up with TRBD2. Germline CDR1 and CDR2: MNHEY and SMNVEV (reference sequence). The CDR3 runs 15 residues. V trimming: 0 bases; J trimming: 6 bases; junction bases outside the gene matches: 3. The CDR3 nucleotides are TGTGCCAGCAGTTTATCGGGAGCGGGAGGCAATGAGCAGTTCTTC. This gives the protein CASSLSGAGGNEQFF.

The chain is built from TRBV6-1 and TRBJ2-7; D is unclear. The CDR3 covers 14 residues. Trimming removed 3 bases at V and 9 bases at J, with 18 bases between. Germline CDR1 MNHNS, CDR2 SASEGT. The CDR3 loop reads CASSDGLAGSGQYF. The CDR3 DNA follows: TGTGCCAGCAGTGACGGGTTAGCTGGGTCTGGGCAGTACTTC.